This TCR beta chain was sequenced for a study of molecular identifiers for immune sequencing clone quantification. CDR1 SEHNR and CDR2 FQNEAQ come from the germline V gene (reference sequence). The V end lost 4 bases, the J end lost 3 bases, and 15 bases lay between the germline ends. This CDR3 region has 15 residues. This clonotype was counted a few times. Each CDR3 protein is one row after TCRdb ran MiXCR on the PCR reads. The repertoire consists of 400,000 to 600,000 distinct CDR3 sequences, with roughly a fifth occurring once and the leading ten covering about 0.8%. The sequence was collected from a human donor in good health. Some libraries in this study had Jurkat cell RNA spiked in. V usage is TRBV7-9 and J usage is TRBJ1-1, with a weak D call TRBD1 (5 bases). The specimen sequenced was naive CD8+ T cells from blood, with Jurkat cell RNA spiked in. Subset of the sample: FACS-sorted CD8+CD4-CCR7+CD45RA+ naive T cells. The CDR3 is CASSSSSRGDTEAFF. DNA for the CDR3: TGTGCCAGCAGCTCCTCTTCACGGGGGGACACTGAAGCTTTCTTT.